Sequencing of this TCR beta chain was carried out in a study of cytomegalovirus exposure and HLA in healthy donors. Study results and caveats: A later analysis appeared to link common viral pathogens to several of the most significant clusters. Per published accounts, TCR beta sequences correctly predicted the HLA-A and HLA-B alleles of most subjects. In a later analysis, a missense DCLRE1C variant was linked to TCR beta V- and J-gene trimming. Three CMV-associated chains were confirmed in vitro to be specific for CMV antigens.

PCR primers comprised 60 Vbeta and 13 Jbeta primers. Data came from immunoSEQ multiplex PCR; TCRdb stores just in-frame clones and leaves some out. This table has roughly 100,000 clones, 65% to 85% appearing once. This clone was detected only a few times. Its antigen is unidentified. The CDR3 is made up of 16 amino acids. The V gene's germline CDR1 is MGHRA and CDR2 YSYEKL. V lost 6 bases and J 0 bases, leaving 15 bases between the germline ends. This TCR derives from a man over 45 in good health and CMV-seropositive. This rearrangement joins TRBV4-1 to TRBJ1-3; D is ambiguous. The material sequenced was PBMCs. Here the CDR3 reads CASRRTPEISGNTIYF. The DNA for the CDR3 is TGCGCCAGCAGACGCACCCCAGAAATCTCTGGAAACACCATATATTTT.